This TCR beta chain is from a study of T-cell reconstitution after alpha-beta-depleted transplantation in children. Points from the study as a whole: Diversity and T-cell counts at one year after transplant derived mostly from new T cells.

About this clonotype: No antigen is known for it.

The TCRbeta library incorporated unique molecular identifiers. TCRdb recomputed calls from the PCR reads with MiXCR, one row per CDR3 protein. The sample holds 600,000 to 800,000 distinct CDR3 sequences, around 13% seen once. J gave up 2 bases and V 1 base, and 5 bases lay outside the gene matches. From germline, CDR1 is SGHRS and CDR2 YFSETQ. The CDR3 is 15 amino acids. The chain carries TRBV5-1 and TRBJ2-7; 8 positions match TRBD2. The source of this sequence is a girl aged 2 to 9 with congenital amegakaryocytic thrombocytopenia, due to receive a stem cell transplant. The material was PBMCs, obtained before TCRalphabeta/CD19-depleted stem cell transplant. In DNA form, the CDR3 reads TGCGCCAGCAGCTTGACGGGAGGGAACCCCTACGAGCAGTACTTC. This encodes CASSLTGGNPYEQYF. Filled out from reference TRBV5-1 and TRBJ2-7, the complete variable domain reads KAGVTQTPRYLIKTRGQQVTLSCSPISGHRSVSWYQQTPGQGLQFLFEYFSETQRNKGNFPGRFSGRQFSNSRSEMNVSTLELGDSALYLCASSLTGGNPYEQYFGPGTRLTVT.